One and the same sample provided the 5 T cell receptor beta chains below, sequenced in a study of T cells in Graves' hyperthyroidism and ophthalmopathy. The TCR beta CDR3 regions underwent amplification using RNA transcripts as the source. Researchers ran a first-round RT-PCR on the TCR CDR3 using the HTBI primer set. TCRdb passed the multiplex PCR reads through MiXCR, listing each CDR3 protein once. Here the sample spans about 330,000 distinct CDR3 sequences, around 15% being singletons. Sequenced input: blood. The receptors were gathered from a woman aged 40 to 50 with Graves' ophthalmopathy.

The V gene is TRBV28, the J gene TRBJ1-5; D gene ambiguous. Germline V gene lookup returns CDR1 MDHEN and CDR2 SYDVKM. The ends were cut back, 0 bases at V and 9 bases at J, with 6 bases in the middle. The CDR3 length is 12 residues. As DNA, the CDR3 is TGTGCCAGCAGTTTATGGCCCGGGCCCCAGCATTTT. This translates into CASSLWPGPQHF.

In this sample, this clonotype turned up many times. The chain links TRBV25-1 to TRBJ2-2; the match to TRBD2 covers 13 bases. CDR3 length equals 15 residues. In germline, CDR1 is MGHDK, CDR2 SYGVNS. V gave up 7 bases and J gave up 6 bases; unmatched junction bases: 5. CDR3 nucleotide sequence: TGTGCCAGCAACGCCGGGACTAGCGGGGCCGGGGAGCTGTTTTTT. Translating it yields CASNAGTSGAGELFF.

This clonotype was counted at least ten times. V usage is TRBV7-8 and J usage is TRBJ2-3; 8 bases are shared with TRBD2. This CDR3 region has 16 residues. The V and J ends lost 3 bases and 5 bases, in that order; junction bases with no gene match: 10. Germline loops: CDR1 SGHVS, CDR2 FQNEAQ. The DNA of the CDR3 is TGTGCCAGCAGCTTTCCCAGCGGGAGAGGGGAAGATACGCAGTATTTT. This codes for CASSFPSGRGEDTQYF.

This clonotype was observed many times. The V gene is TRBV12-5, the J gene TRBJ2-1; TRBD2 is a possible D gene (5 bases). V lost 6 bases to trimming and J lost 8 bases, with 17 bases between them. Germline-derived CDR1 and CDR2 are LGHNT and FRNRAP. CDR3 length: 14 amino acids. The CDR3: CASGLTTRNDEQFF. The CDR3 DNA follows: TGTGCTAGTGGCCTGACTACACGTAACGATGAGCAGTTCTTC.

This clonotype was counted only a few times. V is TRBV5-1 and J is TRBJ2-2; the match to TRBD2 covers 8 bases. The germline CDR1 and CDR2 sequences are SGHRS and YFSETQ. The CDR3 is 15 residues long. After removal of 1 base from V and 4 bases from J, the junction contained 3 bases not matched to a gene. CDR3 sequence reads: CASSLQAGVTGELFF. As DNA, the CDR3 is TGCGCCAGCAGCTTGCAAGCGGGGGTCACCGGGGAGCTGTTTTTT.